The sequence of this T cell receptor beta chain was determined in a study of OX40 agonist ivuxolimab in advanced cancers. Study summary: Ivuxolimab, an antibody that agonizes OX40 (CD134), was administered to the patients. Prior anti-PD-1, anti-PD-L1 or anti-CTLA-4 therapy was allowed; 35% to 40% had some.

Repertoires were generated with immunoSEQ multiplex PCR, while TCRdb's copy carries only in-frame clones and drops some. The sample holds fewer than 70,000 clones, about 90% seen once. Systemic immunosuppression or a history of autoimmune disease excluded patients. The V end was cut by 1 base, the J end by 4 bases, with 11 bases between. The CDR3 is 15 residues long. The germline CDR1 and CDR2 sequences are SGHRS and YFSETQ. This receptor was identified in an adult with an advanced solid tumor such as melanoma, head and neck, liver or kidney cancer. This specimen consisted of CD4+ or CD8+ T cells sorted from blood, obtained in a trial of the OX40 agonist ivuxolimab. This chain links TRBV5-1 with TRBJ2-2; D is ambiguous. For the CDR3, the DNA is TGCGCCAGCAGCTTGATCCGACGAGGCACCGGGGAGCTGTTTTTT. It encodes CASSLIRRGTGELFF. The full variable domain, completed using reference TRBV5-1 and TRBJ2-2, is KAGVTQTPRYLIKTRGQQVTLSCSPISGHRSVSWYQQTPGQGLQFLFEYFSETQRNKGNFPGRFSGRQFSNSRSEMNVSTLELGDSALYLCASSLIRRGTGELFFGEGSRLTVL.